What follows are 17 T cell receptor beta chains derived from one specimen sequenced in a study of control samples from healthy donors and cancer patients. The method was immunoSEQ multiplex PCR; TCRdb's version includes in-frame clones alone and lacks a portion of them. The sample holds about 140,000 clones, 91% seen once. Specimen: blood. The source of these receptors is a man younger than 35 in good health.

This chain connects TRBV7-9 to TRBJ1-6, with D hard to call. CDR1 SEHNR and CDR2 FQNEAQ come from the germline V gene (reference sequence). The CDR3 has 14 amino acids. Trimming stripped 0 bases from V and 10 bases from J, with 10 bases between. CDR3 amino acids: CASSLAGVGSPLHF. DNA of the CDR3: TGTGCCAGCAGCTTAGCGGGAGTGGGCTCACCCCTCCACTTT.

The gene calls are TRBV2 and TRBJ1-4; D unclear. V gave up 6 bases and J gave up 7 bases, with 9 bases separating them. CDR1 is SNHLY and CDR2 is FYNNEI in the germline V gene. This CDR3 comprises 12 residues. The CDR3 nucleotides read TGTGCCAGCAGGGTCGGTTCTGAAAAACTGTTTTTT. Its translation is CASRVGSEKLFF. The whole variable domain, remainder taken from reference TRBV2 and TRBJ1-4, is EPEVTQTPSHQVTQMGQEVILRCVPISNHLYFYWYRQILGQKVEFLVSFYNNEISEKSEIFDDQFSVERPDGSNFTLKIRSTKLEDSAMYFCASRVGSEKLFFGSGTQLSVL.

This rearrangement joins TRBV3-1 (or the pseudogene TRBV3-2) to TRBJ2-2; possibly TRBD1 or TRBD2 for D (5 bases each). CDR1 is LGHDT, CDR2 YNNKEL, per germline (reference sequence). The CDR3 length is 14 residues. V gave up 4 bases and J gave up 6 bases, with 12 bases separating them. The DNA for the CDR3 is TGTGCCAGCAGCCCAGGGACGGAGGCCGGGGAGCTGTTTTTT. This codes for CASSPGTEAGELFF.

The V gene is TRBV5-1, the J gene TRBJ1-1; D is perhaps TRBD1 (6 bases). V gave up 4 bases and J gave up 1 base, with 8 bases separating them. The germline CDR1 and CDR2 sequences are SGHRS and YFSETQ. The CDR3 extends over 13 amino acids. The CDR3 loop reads CASSQGGNTEAFF. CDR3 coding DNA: TGCGCCAGCAGCCAAGGGGGGAACACTGAAGCTTTCTTT. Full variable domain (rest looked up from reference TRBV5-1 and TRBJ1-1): KAGVTQTPRYLIKTRGQQVTLSCSPISGHRSVSWYQQTPGQGLQFLFEYFSETQRNKGNFPGRFSGRQFSNSRSEMNVSTLELGDSALYLCASSQGGNTEAFFGQGTRLTVV.

This CDR3 is CASSPPTTSNEKLFF. The CDR3 DNA reads as TGTGCCAGCTCACCACCGACAACCTCTAATGAAAAACTGTTTTTT. The rearrangement joins TRBV18 to TRBJ1-4; D remains ambiguous. Looked up from germline, CDR1 is KGHSH and CDR2 is LQKENI. V gave up 0 bases and J gave up 3 bases, with 8 bases separating them. The CDR3 is made up of 15 amino acids.

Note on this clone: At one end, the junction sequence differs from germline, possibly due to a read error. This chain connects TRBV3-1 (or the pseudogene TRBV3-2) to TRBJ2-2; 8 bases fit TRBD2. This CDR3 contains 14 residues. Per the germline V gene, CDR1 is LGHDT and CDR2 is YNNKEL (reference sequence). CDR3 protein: CANSHALAVGELFF. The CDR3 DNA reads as TGTGCCAACAGCCACGCACTAGCGGTCGGGGAGCTGTTTTTT.

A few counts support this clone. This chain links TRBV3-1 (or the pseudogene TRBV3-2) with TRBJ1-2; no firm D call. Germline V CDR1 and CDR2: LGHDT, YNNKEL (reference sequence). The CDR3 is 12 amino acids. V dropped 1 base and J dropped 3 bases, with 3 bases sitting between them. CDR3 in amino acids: CASSQGYYGYTF. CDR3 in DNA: TGTGCCAGCAGCCAAGGATACTATGGCTACACCTTC.

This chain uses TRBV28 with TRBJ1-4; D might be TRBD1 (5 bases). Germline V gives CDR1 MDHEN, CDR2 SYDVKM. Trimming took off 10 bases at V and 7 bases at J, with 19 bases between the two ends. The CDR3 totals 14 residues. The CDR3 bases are TGTGCCACCCTTGCCCCGACAGTTGGTGAAAAACTGTTTTTT. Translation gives CATLAPTVGEKLFF.

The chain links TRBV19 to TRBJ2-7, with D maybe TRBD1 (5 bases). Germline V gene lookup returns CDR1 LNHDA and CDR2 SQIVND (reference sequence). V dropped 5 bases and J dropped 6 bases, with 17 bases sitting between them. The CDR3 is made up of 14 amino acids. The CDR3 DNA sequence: TGTGCCAGTAGTGGCCGCCAGGGCTCTACCGAGCAGTACTTC. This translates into CASSGRQGSTEQYF. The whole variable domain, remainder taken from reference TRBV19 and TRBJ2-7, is DGGITQSPKYLFRKEGQNVTLSCEQNLNHDAMYWYRQDPGQGLRLIYYSQIVNDFQKGDIAEGYSVSREKKESFPLTVTSAQKNPTAFYLCASSGRQGSTEQYFGPGTRLTVT.

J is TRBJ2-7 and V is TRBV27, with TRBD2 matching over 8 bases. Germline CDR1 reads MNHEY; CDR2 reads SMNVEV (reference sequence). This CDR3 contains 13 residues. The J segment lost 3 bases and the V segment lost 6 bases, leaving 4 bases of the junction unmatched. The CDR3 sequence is CASRTSGVYEQYF. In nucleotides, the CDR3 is TGTGCCAGCAGAACTAGCGGAGTCTACGAGCAGTACTTC.

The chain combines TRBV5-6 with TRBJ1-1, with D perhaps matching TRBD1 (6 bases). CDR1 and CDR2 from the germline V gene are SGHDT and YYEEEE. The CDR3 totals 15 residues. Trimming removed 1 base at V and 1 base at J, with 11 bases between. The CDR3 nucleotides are TGTGCCAGCAGCTTGCGACAGGCCCCGAACACTGAAGCTTTCTTT. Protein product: CASSLRQAPNTEAFF.

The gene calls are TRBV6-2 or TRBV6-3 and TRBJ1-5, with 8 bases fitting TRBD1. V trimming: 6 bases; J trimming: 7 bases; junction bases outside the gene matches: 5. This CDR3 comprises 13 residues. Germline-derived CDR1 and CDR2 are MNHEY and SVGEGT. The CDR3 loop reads CASSQDRGQPQHF. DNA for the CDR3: TGTGCCAGCAGCCAAGACAGGGGACAGCCCCAGCATTTT.

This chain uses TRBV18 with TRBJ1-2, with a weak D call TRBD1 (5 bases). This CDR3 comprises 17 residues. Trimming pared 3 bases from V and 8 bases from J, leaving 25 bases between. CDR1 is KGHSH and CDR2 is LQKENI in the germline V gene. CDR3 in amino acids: CASSPREDTISTRGYTF. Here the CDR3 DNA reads TGTGCCAGCTCACCGCGGGAGGACACTATTTCAACCCGGGGCTACACCTTC.

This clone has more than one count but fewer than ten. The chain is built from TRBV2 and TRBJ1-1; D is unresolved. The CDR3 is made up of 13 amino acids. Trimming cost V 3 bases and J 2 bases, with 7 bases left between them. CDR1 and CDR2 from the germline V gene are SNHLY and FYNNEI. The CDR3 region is CASSEGTNTEAFF. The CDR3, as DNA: TGTGCCAGCAGTGAGGGTACTAACACTGAAGCTTTCTTT.

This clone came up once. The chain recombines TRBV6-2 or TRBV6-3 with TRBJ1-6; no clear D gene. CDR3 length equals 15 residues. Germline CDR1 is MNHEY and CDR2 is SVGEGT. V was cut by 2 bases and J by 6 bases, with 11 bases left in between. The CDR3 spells CASSYRPLPNSPLHF. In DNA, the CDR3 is TGTGCCAGCAGTTACAGACCACTCCCTAATTCACCCCTCCACTTT.

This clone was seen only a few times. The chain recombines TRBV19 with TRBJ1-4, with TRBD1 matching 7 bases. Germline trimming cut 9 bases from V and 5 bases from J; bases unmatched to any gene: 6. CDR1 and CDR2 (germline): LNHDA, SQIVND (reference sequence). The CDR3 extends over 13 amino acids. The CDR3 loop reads CASRGESNEKLFF. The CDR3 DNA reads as TGTGCCAGCAGGGGGGAGTCCAATGAAAAACTGTTTTTT. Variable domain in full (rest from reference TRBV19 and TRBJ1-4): DGGITQSPKYLFRKEGQNVTLSCEQNLNHDAMYWYRQDPGQGLRLIYYSQIVNDFQKGDIAEGYSVSREKKESFPLTVTSAQKNPTAFYLCASRGESNEKLFFGSGTQLSVL.

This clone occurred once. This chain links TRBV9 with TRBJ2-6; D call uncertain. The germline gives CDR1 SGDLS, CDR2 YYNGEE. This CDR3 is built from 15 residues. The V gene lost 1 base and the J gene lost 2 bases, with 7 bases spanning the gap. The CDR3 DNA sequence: TGTGCCAGCAGCGTATCTGATGCTGGGGCCAACGTCCTGACTTTC. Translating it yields CASSVSDAGANVLTF.